Below are 2 T cell receptor beta chains sequenced from a single sample in a study of cytomegalovirus exposure and HLA in healthy donors. PCR involved 60 Vbeta and 13 Jbeta primers. TCRdb's table, derived via immunoSEQ multiplex PCR, lists solely in-frame clones and lacks some. This sample yields 89,000 or so clones, of which more than 60% are seen a single time; about 2% belongs to the top ten. Sequencing was carried out using PBMCs. These TCRs come from a boy aged 5 to 17 in good health and CMV-seronegative.

The chain recombines TRBV11-2 with TRBJ1-1; maybe TRBD1 (5 bases). This CDR3 contains 15 residues. V was trimmed by 0 bases and J by 5 bases, leaving 13 bases between them. Per germline, CDR1 SGHAT and CDR2 FQNNGV. The CDR3 nucleotides are TGTGCCAGCAGCTTAGAGGTGTGGGGCATGACTGAAGCTTTCTTT. It translates to CASSLEVWGMTEAFF.

The V and J genes are TRBV10-2 and TRBJ1-1; D is possibly TRBD1 (5 bases). Germline values: CDR1 WSHSY, CDR2 SAAADI. The CDR3 is 13 residues long. Trimming took off 8 bases at V and 8 bases at J, with 18 bases between the two ends. CDR3 DNA: TGCGCCAGCCATCTTGGAGGAGGGGCGGAAGCTTTCTTT. As protein: CASHLGGGAEAFF.